Each of the 22 T cell receptor beta chains below was sequenced from the same sample in a study of T cells in Graves' hyperthyroidism and ophthalmopathy. Amplified TCR beta CDR3 regions derived from RNA transcripts. The study used the HTBI primer set for a first-round RT-PCR of the TCR CDR3. From the multiplex PCR reads, TCRdb called clonotypes with MiXCR, one entry per CDR3 protein. Altogether about 530,000 distinct CDR3 sequences are present, approximately 17% being singletons, with the ten largest covering about 16%. Sequenced: blood. Receptor source: a woman aged 18 to 35 with Graves' ophthalmopathy.

There are a few counts of this clonotype. V usage is TRBV28 and J usage is TRBJ1-3; D ambiguous. Per the germline V gene, CDR1 is MDHEN and CDR2 is SYDVKM. V dropped 5 bases and J dropped 3 bases, with 11 bases sitting between them. CDR3 length: 14 amino acids. The CDR3 DNA is TGTGCCAGCAGTGCCGGCCTGGGTGGAAACACCATATATTTT. The encoded protein is CASSAGLGGNTIYF.

This clonotype occurred many times. J is TRBJ2-7 and V is TRBV28; 8 bases agree with TRBD2. The CDR3 has 15 amino acids. V gave up 6 bases and J gave up 2 bases; unmatched junction bases: 9. The germline V gene has CDR1 MDHEN and CDR2 SYDVKM. CDR3 protein: CASSQTSGGTYEQYF. Here the CDR3 DNA reads TGTGCCAGCAGCCAAACTAGCGGAGGGACCTACGAGCAGTACTTC.

This clonotype was recorded many times. The chain is built from TRBV12-3 or TRBV12-4 and TRBJ2-1, with TRBD2 matching over 14 bases. The CDR3 totals 16 residues. V dropped 6 bases and J dropped 4; count of bases not matched to a gene: 5. CDR3 in DNA: TGTGCCAGCAGACCGACTAGCGGGAGGGCGTACAATGAGCAGTTCTTC. Translating gives CASRPTSGRAYNEQFF.

In this sample, this clonotype turned up a few times. The V gene is TRBV6-2 or TRBV6-3, the J gene TRBJ1-6; D is unclear. CDR1 MNHEY and CDR2 SVGEGT come from the germline V gene. V lost 7 bases and J lost 8, with 12 bases in between. The CDR3 consists of 13 residues. As DNA, the CDR3 is TGTGCCAGCACCGTGGGCGGAGATTCACCCCTCCACTTT. Translation gives CASTVGGDSPLHF.

This sequence joins TRBV4-1 and TRBJ1-2; D might be TRBD1 (5 bases). V gave up 5 bases and J gave up 4 bases, with 17 bases separating them. Germline V gene data show CDR1 as MGHRA and CDR2 as YSYEKL. This CDR3 spans 15 amino acids. CDR3 nucleotides: TGCGCCAGCAGCACCGCGGGGGGGTCCGCCTATGGCTACACCTTC. This gives the protein CASSTAGGSAYGYTF.

This clonotype was seen only a few times. The chain is built from TRBV28 and TRBJ2-5, with TRBD1 matching 11 bases. The trim removed 3 bases at V and 5 bases at J, leaving 8 bases unmatched. This CDR3 spans 16 amino acids. The germline gives CDR1 MDHEN, CDR2 SYDVKM. The CDR3 loop reads CASSLIGWTGGETQYF. DNA of the CDR3: TGTGCCAGCAGTTTGATTGGGTGGACAGGGGGCGAGACCCAGTACTTC.

The chain uses TRBV18 and TRBJ1-3; no definite D call. There are 14 residues in the CDR3. Germline values: CDR1 KGHSH, CDR2 LQKENI. The germline V and J ends were trimmed by 2 bases and 2 bases, with 7 bases remaining between them. The CDR3 protein is CASSPETAGNTIYF. The CDR3 DNA follows: TGTGCCAGCTCACCAGAGACGGCTGGAAACACCATATATTTT.

The chain employs TRBV10-3 and TRBJ2-1; a weak D match, TRBD2 (6 bases). Germline V gene lookup returns CDR1 ENHRY and CDR2 SYGVKD. Trimming shortened V by 7 bases and J by 2 bases, and 24 bases separated the two germline ends. The CDR3 extends over 18 amino acids. The CDR3: CAINLCFSGLSPYNEQFF. The CDR3 region has the DNA TGTGCCATCAACCTGTGCTTTAGCGGCCTGTCCCCCTACAATGAGCAGTTCTTC.

This chain connects TRBV2 to TRBJ1-5; D gene unclear. There are 16 residues in the CDR3. Trimming pared 1 base from V and 0 bases from J, leaving 10 bases between. Looked up from germline, CDR1 is SNHLY and CDR2 is FYNNEI. Written as DNA, the CDR3 is TGTGCCAGCAGTGAAGGATCGGGGTATAGCAATCAGCCCCAGCATTTT. It specifies CASSEGSGYSNQPQHF.

The V and J genes are TRBV7-2 and TRBJ2-3; D call uncertain. Trimming left V 4 bases short and J 4 bases short, with 12 bases between. Germline V lookup: CDR1 SGHTA, CDR2 FQGNSA. The CDR3 has 14 amino acids. CDR3 region: CASSSNVVADTQYF. DNA of the CDR3: TGTGCCAGCAGCTCCAACGTCGTCGCAGATACGCAGTATTTT.

This clonotype was counted a few times. This chain connects TRBV15 to TRBJ2-2, with D uncertain. The CDR3 contains 16 residues. Trimming removed 1 base at V and 6 bases at J, with 15 bases between. CDR1 and CDR2 (germline): LNHNV, YYDKDF (reference sequence). CDR3 sequence reads: CATSRVFDSSSGELFF. DNA of the CDR3: TGTGCCACCAGCAGAGTATTTGATTCGAGTTCCGGGGAGCTGTTTTTT.

This clonotype showed up many times. The rearrangement links TRBV2 to TRBJ2-7; D is ambiguous. The CDR3 is 12 residues long. Deletions cut 1 base from V and 11 bases from J, with 12 bases between. Germline V gene data show CDR1 as SNHLY and CDR2 as FYNNEI. The CDR3, as DNA: TGTGCCAGCAGTGAAGGGCTACCTCAGGAGTACTTC. Its protein product is CASSEGLPQEYF.

CDR3 protein: CASSVSGSSSGNTIYF. The CDR3 DNA sequence: TGTGCCAGCAGCGTATCGGGGAGTTCCTCTGGAAACACCATATATTTT. V gene TRBV9 combines with J gene TRBJ1-3; D is uncertain. The V end was cut by 1 base, the J end by 0 bases, with 11 bases between. The CDR3 covers 16 residues. Germline V gene sequence: CDR1 SGDLS, CDR2 YYNGEE.

The sample holds many counts of this clonotype. This chain links TRBV6-1 with TRBJ2-7; 9 bases agree with TRBD1. Losses at the gene ends were 6 bases for V and 6 bases for J; bases not matched to a gene: 9. This CDR3 region has 14 residues. Per the germline V gene, CDR1 is MNHNS and CDR2 is SASEGT. In DNA form, the CDR3 reads TGTGCCAGCAGCACCCGCCGGGACAGGGTCGAGCAGTACTTC. This translates into CASSTRRDRVEQYF.

In this sample, this clonotype turned up many times. The rearrangement links TRBV3-1 to TRBJ2-5; 10 positions match TRBD2. V lost 7 bases and J lost 1; bases outside the gene matches: 9. CDR3 size: 16 residues. Germline CDR1 and CDR2: LGHDT and YNNKEL (reference sequence). The chain's CDR3 is CASTDHRTSGQETQYF. CDR3 sequence (DNA): TGTGCCAGCACCGATCACCGGACTAGCGGCCAAGAGACCCAGTACTTC.

This rearrangement joins TRBV19 to TRBJ1-3; no firm D call. V lost 6 bases and J 0 bases, leaving 12 bases between the germline ends. CDR1 and CDR2 from the germline V gene are LNHDA and SQIVND (reference sequence). The CDR3 contains 15 residues. CDR3 loop: CASRIDVGSGNTIYF. The CDR3 DNA reads TGTGCCAGTAGAATCGACGTAGGCTCTGGAAACACCATATATTTT.

This clonotype was counted many times. The chain links TRBV7-2 to TRBJ2-3, with TRBD1 as a possible D gene (5 bases). This CDR3 has 15 amino acids. CDR1 is SGHTA and CDR2 is FQGNSA in the germline V gene. Trimming cost V 2 bases and J 0 bases, with 9 bases left between them. CDR3 DNA sequence: TGTGCCAGCAGCTTACAGGGATTAAGCACAGATACGCAGTATTTT. Protein sequence: CASSLQGLSTDTQYF. Combining the CDR3 with reference TRBV7-2 and TRBJ2-3 gives the whole variable domain GAGVSQSPSNKVTEKGKDVELRCDPISGHTALYWYRQSLGQGLEFLIYFQGNSAPDKSGLPSDRFSAERTGGSVSTLTIQRTQQEDSAVYLCASSLQGLSTDTQYFGPGTRLTVL.

This chain joins TRBV14 and TRBJ2-3, with 7 positions matching TRBD2. The ends lost 0 bases at V and 1 base at J; junction bases unmatched: 16. CDR1 is SGHDN, CDR2 FVKESK, per germline. The CDR3 totals 20 residues. CDR3 region: CASSQDSSTGGFFGTDTQYF. CDR3 bases: TGTGCCAGCAGCCAAGATTCTAGTACGGGAGGTTTCTTTGGCACAGATACGCAGTATTTT.

The V gene is TRBV28, the J gene TRBJ1-3, with D maybe TRBD1 (5 bases). Germline V lookup: CDR1 MDHEN, CDR2 SYDVKM. There are 16 residues in the CDR3. The V gene lost 5 bases and the J gene lost 0 bases, with 14 bases spanning the gap. CDR3 sequence: CASSILRGNSGNTIYF. The CDR3 DNA follows: TGTGCCAGCAGTATTCTCCGGGGGAACTCTGGAAACACCATATATTTT.

The chain links TRBV5-1 to TRBJ2-1; 7 bases are shared with TRBD2. V dropped 7 bases and J dropped 6; count of bases not matched to a gene: 16. Germline V gene sequence: CDR1 SGHRS, CDR2 YFSETQ. The CDR3 runs to 16 residues. In DNA, the CDR3 is TGCGCCAGCCGGTCGCTCGGGCTAGCGGAAATCAATGAGCAGTTCTTC. Protein sequence: CASRSLGLAEINEQFF.

The chain couples TRBV4-1 to TRBJ1-1, with D uncertain. CDR3 length: 16 residues. Trimming left V 4 bases short and J 8 bases short, with 23 bases between. Germline V gene data show CDR1 as MGHRA and CDR2 as YSYEKL. CDR3 sequence reads: CASSLVPGDYRKEAFF. CDR3 DNA: TGCGCCAGCAGCCTTGTACCGGGAGACTACCGCAAGGAAGCTTTCTTT.

The rearrangement joins TRBV5-1 to TRBJ1-1; D may be TRBD1 (5 bases). CDR1 is SGHRS and CDR2 is YFSETQ in the germline V gene. V was shortened by 3 bases and J by 6 bases, with 21 bases between the two germline ends. This CDR3 contains 16 residues. CDR3 residues: CASSSAGRRVSAEAFF. CDR3 DNA sequence: TGCGCCAGCAGCTCGGCGGGACGGCGAGTGTCGGCTGAAGCTTTCTTT.